This is a list of T cell receptor beta chains from one sample in a study of shared clonotypes between healthy human individuals. The repertoire was sequenced with immunoSEQ multiplex PCR; TCRdb's copy has only in-frame clones and lacks some. The table includes about 1 million clones, approximately 70% detected once. Sequencing input: memory CD4+ T cells sorted from blood. The receptors were sampled from a man younger than 35 in good health. Both conserved end residues are part of each CDR3. D genes are given only for firm matches. Clone size is shown for a subset of rows, as once, few, many or a class of expanded clone.

D	V	size	J	DNA	CDR3
TRBD1	TRBV6-5	few	TRBJ1-6	TGTGCCAGCAGTCCCGGGACAGGGGGTTCACCCCTCCACTTT	CASSPGTGGSPLHF
-	TRBV20-1	-	TRBJ2-7	TGCAGTGCTAGCCTAGCCTACGAGCAGTACTTC	CSASLAYEQYF
-	TRBV2	few	TRBJ1-5	TGTGCCAGCAGCCGGGACTCTCAAGCAACTCAGCCCCAGCATTTT	CASSRDSQATQPQHF
TRBD1	TRBV30	many	TRBJ1-2	TGTGCCTGGAGTGGTGACCGGGACAGGGGGTATGGCTACACCTTC	CAWSGDRDRGYGYTF
TRBD1	TRBV6-5	once	TRBJ2-1	TGTGCCAGCAGTTACTCGATGGGGACAGGGAGAAATGAGCAGTTCTTC	CASSYSMGTGRNEQFF
TRBD1	TRBV27	-	TRBJ1-5	TGTGCCAGCAGGCCTACCGGGACAGCCCCGCGGTATAGCAATCAGCCCCAGCATTTT	CASRPTGTAPRYSNQPQHF
-	TRBV6-1	once	TRBJ1-5	TGTGCCAGCAGTGACGGTGGAGGTAATCAGCCCCAGCATTTT	CASSDGGGNQPQHF
-	TRBV10-3	-	TRBJ1-3	TGTGCCATCAGTGACCCGGGGTCTGGAAACACCATATATTTT	CAISDPGSGNTIYF
-	TRBV5-6	-	TRBJ2-3	TGTGCCAGCAGCTTGCGCCAGGGAAGCACAGATACGCAGTATTTT	CASSLRQGSTDTQYF
-	TRBV12-5	-	TRBJ1-3	TGTGCTAGTGGTTTGGGGCTAGGGGCTGGAAACACCATATATTTT	CASGLGLGAGNTIYF
TRBD1	TRBV5-6	once	TRBJ2-6	TGTGCCAGCAGCTTTCGACAGGGGGGGACCAACGTCCTGACTTTC	CASSFRQGGTNVLTF
-	TRBV30	-	TRBJ1-1	TGTGCCTGGAGTAAGAGGGGGGGCAGGAGTCAGACTGAAGCTTTCTTT	CAWSKRGGRSQTEAFF
-	TRBV5-4	many	TRBJ2-7	TGTGCCAGCAGCTTAGGACAGTCCTACGAGCAGTACTTC	CASSLGQSYEQYF
TRBD2	TRBV7-2	-	TRBJ2-1	TGTGCCAGCAGCTTATTCCTAGCGGGAGTATTGGGCCATGAGCAGTTCTTC	CASSLFLAGVLGHEQFF
TRBD1	TRBV5-1	-	TRBJ1-2	TGCGCCAGCAGCTCCCCGGGACAGGGGAACTATGGCTACACCTTC	CASSSPGQGNYGYTF
TRBD1	TRBV11-2	-	TRBJ2-5	TGTGCCAGCAGCCTAGGGGACAGGGACCAAGAGACCCAGTACTTC	CASSLGDRDQETQYF
-	TRBV30	-	TRBJ2-5	TGTGCCGCGGGGGCAGGAGTCCGGACCCAGTACTTC	CAAGAGVRTQYF
TRBD2	TRBV14	few	TRBJ2-3	TGTGCCAGCAGCCAAGAGTGGCGGGGGTCCCCCATTAGCACAGATACGCAGTATTTT	CASSQEWRGSPISTDTQYF
-	TRBV11-3	-	TRBJ2-2	TGTGCCAGCAGCCCTACCACCCCAAGGGCCGGCGGGGAGCTGTTTTTT	CASSPTTPRAGGELFF
TRBD2	TRBV7-2	many	TRBJ2-1	TGTGCCAGCAGCTTAAGGACAACTAGCGGGAGTGCAAATGAGCAGTTCTTC	CASSLRTTSGSANEQFF
TRBD2	TRBV5-1	-	TRBJ2-6	TGCGCCAGCAGCTTGGCTAGCGGAACCTCTGGGGCCAACGTCCTGACTTTC	CASSLASGTSGANVLTF
-	TRBV27	many	TRBJ2-5	TGTGCCAGCAGTCCCAGGGCCCTGCGCATAGAGACCCAGTACTTC	CASSPRALRIETQYF
-	TRBV4-1	few	TRBJ1-1	TGCGCCAGCAGCCTTCCAGACAGCATGAACACTGAAGCTTTCTTT	CASSLPDSMNTEAFF
-	TRBV7-2	-	TRBJ2-7	TGTGCCAGCAGCTTAGCAATTCGGGGATACGAGCAGTACTTC	CASSLAIRGYEQYF
-	TRBV5-1	-	TRBJ2-1	TGCGCCAGCAGCTTGGTGGGGGTCTCCTACAATGAGCAGTTCTTC	CASSLVGVSYNEQFF
-	TRBV2	-	TRBJ1-2	TGTGCCAGCGGGGGTCGGGGGATCGGCTACACCTTC	CASGGRGIGYTF
TRBD1	TRBV11-2	-	TRBJ2-1	TGTGCCAGCAGCTCGGGACAGGTTGGGGGTAGGGGCAATGAGCAGTTCTTC	CASSSGQVGGRGNEQFF
TRBD2	TRBV10-3	-	TRBJ2-1	TGTGCCATGGCCGCTAGCGGGAGTCGGAATGAGCAGTTCTTC	CAMAASGSRNEQFF
TRBD1	TRBV28	-	TRBJ1-5	TGTGCCAGCAGTTTATTGGCCCCGATCAGGACAGGACCTCTCGGTTATAGCAATCAGCCCCAGCATTTT	CASSLLAPIRTGPLGYSNQPQHF
-	TRBV30	few	TRBJ1-2	TGTGCCTCCCCAGCGGTCTATGGCTACACCTTC	CASPAVYGYTF
TRBD1	TRBV4-1	-	TRBJ2-3	TGCGCCAGCAGCCAAGGCTCAGGGGGTGGGAATGCGCAGTATTTT	CASSQGSGGGNAQYF
-	TRBV5-6	-	TRBJ2-7	TGTGCCAGCAGCTTGTCCGCGTATGACGAGCAGTACTTC	CASSLSAYDEQYF
-	TRBV10-2	-	TRBJ1-5	TGCGCCAGCAGTGACAGGGTGAATCAGCCCCAGCATTTT	CASSDRVNQPQHF
-	TRBV6-1	-	TRBJ1-1	TGTGCCAGCAGTTTCGGACAGTACACTGAAGCTTTCTTT	CASSFGQYTEAFF
-	TRBV5-4	-	TRBJ2-5	TGTGCCAGCAGCTTAAATTTGGGAGCCAAGTACTTC	CASSLNLGAKYF
-	TRBV18	-	TRBJ1-2	TGTGCCAGCTCACGGGGAAAAGCCCTCTACACCTTC	CASSRGKALYTF
TRBD1	TRBV29-1	-	TRBJ1-2	TGCAGCGTTCAGGGGGCGGGGAGTGGCTACACCTTC	CSVQGAGSGYTF
-	TRBV5-4	-	TRBJ1-2	TGTGCCAGCAGCTTGTCGAGTCAGGCTAACTATGGCTACACCTTC	CASSLSSQANYGYTF
-	TRBV7-2	-	TRBJ2-7	TGTGCCAGCAGCTCGATGGTGGGGCTTTACGAGCAGTACTTC	CASSSMVGLYEQYF
-	TRBV28	-	TRBJ1-2	TGTGCCAGCAGACTTACCGGGACCCAAGGAGGGCATGGCTACACCTTC	CASRLTGTQGGHGYTF
-	TRBV5-1	-	TRBJ1-1	TGCGCCAGCAGCTTGGCACCCCAGGGGAATCCTGAAGCTTTCTTT	CASSLAPQGNPEAFF
-	TRBV10-2	few	TRBJ1-5	TGCGCCACTGGGGTAGGGGATAAGCGTCAGCCCCAGCATTTT	CATGVGDKRQPQHF
-	TRBV14	-	TRBJ2-7	TGTGCCAGCAGCCATCGGCACGGACAACTGACCTACGAGCAGTACTTC	CASSHRHGQLTYEQYF
TRBD1	TRBV25-1	-	TRBJ1-1	TGTGCCAGCAGTGAACGGCCTGAGGGGGCGCGGGGTGGCGCTTTCTTT	CASSERPEGARGGAFF
TRBD1	TRBV4-1	-	TRBJ2-2	TGCGCCAGCAGCCAAACCACAGGGGTCACCGGGGAGCTGTTTTTT	CASSQTTGVTGELFF
-	TRBV5-6	many	TRBJ2-5	TGTGCCAGCAGCTTGGATGCAGAGACCCAGTACTTC	CASSLDAETQYF
-	TRBV7-2	-	TRBJ2-3	TGTGCCAGCAGCCCCATAGGAGGTCAGGCCCCAGATACGCAGTATTTT	CASSPIGGQAPDTQYF
TRBD2	TRBV9	few	TRBJ2-7	TGTGCCAGCAGCGTATCCGGACTAGCCGACTGCTACGAGCAGTACTTC	CASSVSGLADCYEQYF
-	TRBV5-6	few	TRBJ1-5	TGTGCCAGCAGCGAGACGTATAGCAATCAGCCCCAGCATTTT	CASSETYSNQPQHF
-	TRBV7-3	-	TRBJ2-5	TGTGCCAGCAGCTTACCGGGGAGCCCTCAGTACTTC	CASSLPGSPQYF
-	TRBV4-1	-	TRBJ2-7	TGCGCCAGCAGCCAAGGGGACGGCTCCTACGAGCAGTACTTC	CASSQGDGSYEQYF
-	TRBV6-1	-	TRBJ2-2	TGTGCCAGCAGCCAAGTAAGGGGCGGGGAGCTGTTTTTT	CASSQVRGGELFF